The rows below give T cell receptor beta chains drawn from one sample of a study of blood T cell repertoires in COVID-19. This table comes from immunoSEQ multiplex PCR, and its TCRdb copy is limited to in-frame clones, with some not included. The sample lists 60,000 to 80,000 clones; about 89% were seen once. The sequenced sample was peripheral blood. The receptors were gathered from a man between 60 and 70 years old with acute or convalescent COVID-19. CDR3s include the opening cysteine and the closing phenylalanine or tryptophan. A D gene is named only where the DNA matches it firmly. For some rows the clone size is stated as once, few or many, or as a class when expanded; others skip it.

>TRBV11-2|TRBJ1-2|TRBD1|few
CASSFGQGARYGYTF
TGTGCCAGCAGCTTCGGACAGGGGGCAAGGTATGGCTACACCTTC
>TRBV9|TRBJ1-3|NA|NA
CASSVDTGNTIYF
TGTGCCAGCAGCGTAGATACTGGAAACACCATATATTTT
>TRBV29-1|TRBJ1-2|TRBD1|NA
CSVESRDRADYGYTF
TGCAGCGTTGAATCCCGGGACAGGGCCGACTATGGCTACACCTTC
>TRBV11-2|TRBJ2-2|NA|once
CASSLVRNTGELFF
TGTGCCAGCAGCTTAGTCAGGAACACCGGGGAGCTGTTTTTT
>TRBV6-5|TRBJ1-6|NA|NA
CASSTGTNSPLHF
TGTGCCAGCAGTACAGGGACAAATTCACCCCTCCACTTT
>TRBV19|TRBJ2-1|TRBD2|few
CASRDAGTRGEQFF
TGTGCCAGTAGGGACGCCGGGACTAGGGGTGAGCAGTTCTTC
>TRBV7-9|TRBJ2-7|TRBD2|NA
CASSLLAGPYEQYF
TGTGCCAGCAGCTTATTAGCGGGGCCCTACGAGCAGTACTTC
>TRBV2|TRBJ2-3|NA|NA
CASSESPSPYDTQYF
TGTGCCAGCAGTGAAAGCCCAAGTCCCTACGATACGCAGTATTTT
>TRBV29-1|TRBJ1-5|NA|NA
CSVADFGSNQPQHF
TGCAGCGTTGCGGACTTTGGCAGCAATCAGCCCCAGCATTTT
>TRBV29-1|TRBJ2-3|NA|NA
CSVTSTDTQYF
TGCAGCGTGACTAGCACAGATACGCAGTATTTT
>TRBV2|TRBJ1-4|NA|once
CASSGRLATNEKLFF
TGTGCCAGCAGTGGCCGACTTGCAACTAATGAAAAACTGTTTTTT
>TRBV11-2|TRBJ2-3|TRBD2|NA
CASSLDRAGGIDTQYF
TGTGCCAGCAGCTTAGATCGAGCGGGAGGGATAGATACGCAGTATTTT
>TRBV14|TRBJ2-5|NA|once
CASSQVGGISRAEYF
TGTGCCAGCAGCCAAGTGGGGGGAATATCTCGTGCTGAGTACTTC
>TRBV6-5|TRBJ1-5|NA|NA
CASSPGGSNQPQHF
TGTGCCAGCAGCCCCGGGGGAAGCAATCAGCCCCAGCATTTT
>TRBV5-1|TRBJ1-1|NA|NA
CASSAQDTLGTEAFF
TGCGCCAGCAGCGCTCAGGACACCTTGGGCACTGAAGCTTTCTTT
>TRBV20-1|TRBJ2-1|NA|NA
CSAREGPEQFF
TGCAGTGCTAGAGAGGGGCCTGAGCAGTTCTTC
>TRBV9|TRBJ2-3|NA|NA
CASSVGATSTDTQYF
TGTGCCAGCAGCGTTGGGGCGACTAGCACAGATACGCAGTATTTT
>TRBV6-5|TRBJ1-2|TRBD1|NA
CASRNLGQADGYTF
TGTGCCAGCAGGAACTTGGGACAGGCGGACGGCTACACCTTC
>TRBV6-6|TRBJ2-7|NA|NA
CASSFGPYEQYF
TGTGCCAGCAGTTTTGGGCCCTACGAGCAGTACTTC
>TRBV7-3|TRBJ1-1|TRBD1|NA
CASSTGLNTEAFF
TGTGCCAGCTCGACAGGGTTAAACACTGAAGCTTTCTTT
>TRBV29-1|TRBJ2-7|TRBD2|NA
CSAGTNRLSYEQYF
TGCAGCGCAGGGACTAACCGACTCTCCTACGAGCAGTACTTC
>TRBV7-9|TRBJ1-2|TRBD1|NA
CASSAPGTGGYGYTF
TGTGCCAGCAGCGCCCCCGGGACAGGAGGCTATGGCTACACCTTC
>TRBV5-1|TRBJ2-6|NA|NA
CASSLRSSGANVLTF
TGCGCCAGCAGCTTACGGAGCTCTGGGGCCAACGTCCTGACTTTC
>TRBV5-6|TRBJ1-2|NA|NA
CASSPDSLGYGYTF
TGTGCCAGCAGCCCGGACAGTCTCGGCTATGGCTACACCTTC
>TRBV18|TRBJ1-4|NA|NA
CASSPANEKLFF
TGTGCCAGCTCACCCGCGAATGAAAAACTGTTTTTT
>TRBV10-3|TRBJ2-7|NA|few
CAISESRRGWDEQYF
TGTGCCATCAGTGAGTCGAGGAGGGGTTGGGACGAGCAGTACTTC
>TRBV5-1|TRBJ2-1|TRBD1|NA
CASRQGQGGHNEQFF
TGCGCCAGCAGACAGGGACAGGGGGGCCACAATGAGCAGTTCTTC
>TRBV19|TRBJ2-4|TRBD1|NA
CASSGQVAKNIQYF
TGTGCCAGTAGCGGACAGGTAGCCAAAAACATTCAGTACTTC
>TRBV5-4|TRBJ2-1|TRBD2|NA
CASNPFPQRGGNNEQFF
TGTGCCAGCAACCCCTTTCCCCAGCGGGGGGGGAACAATGAGCAGTTCTTC
>TRBV9|TRBJ2-3|NA|NA
CASSVDQTRTDTQYF
TGTGCCAGCAGCGTAGACCAGACTCGCACAGATACGCAGTATTTT
>TRBV2|TRBJ2-1|TRBD2|NA
CASISGRGYNEQFF
TGTGCCAGCATTAGCGGGAGGGGCTACAATGAGCAGTTCTTC
>TRBV12-3/TRBV12-4|TRBJ2-1|TRBD2|NA
CASTLAEYNEQFF
TGTGCCAGCACCCTAGCGGAATACAATGAGCAGTTCTTC
>TRBV28|TRBJ1-6|NA|NA
CASSPDTGNYNSPLHF
TGTGCCAGCAGTCCTGATACAGGGAACTATAATTCACCCCTCCACTTT